These 16 T cell receptor beta chains came from one sample sequenced in a study of blood T cell repertoires in COVID-19. The repertoire was sequenced with immunoSEQ multiplex PCR; TCRdb's copy has only in-frame clones and lacks some. The sample has under 300,000 clones, around four fifths seen once. Sequences were obtained from peripheral blood. Receptor source: a man between 50 and 59 years old with acute or convalescent COVID-19.

V is TRBV28 and J is TRBJ1-1, with D possibly being TRBD1 (5 bases). The germline gives CDR1 MDHEN, CDR2 SYDVKM. The CDR3 runs to 15 residues. The V and J ends lost 1 base and 7 bases respectively, with 16 bases between them. CDR3 region: CASSLFAGGYGEAFF. DNA of the CDR3: TGTGCCAGCAGTTTATTCGCGGGGGGGTATGGTGAAGCTTTCTTT. Supplemented by reference TRBV28 and TRBJ1-1, the full variable domain reads DVKVTQSSRYLVKRTGEKVFLECVQDMDHENMFWYRQDPGLGLRLIYFSYDVKMKEKGDIPEGYSVSREKKERFSLILESASTNQTSMYLCASSLFAGGYGEAFFGQGTRLTVV.

The CDR3 sequence: CATSDSRDRGDYTF. The CDR3 coding sequence is TGTGCCACCAGTGATTCCCGGGACAGGGGGGACTACACCTTC. The chain employs TRBV24-1 and TRBJ1-2, with 11 nucleotides matching TRBD1. The junction had 5 bases not matched to a gene; V was cut back by 2 bases and J by 10 bases. The length of the CDR3 is 14 residues. Germline V gene data show CDR1 as KGHDR and CDR2 as SFDVKD.

The chain couples TRBV7-3 to TRBJ2-1; D unclear. Germline CDR1 and CDR2: SGHTA and FQGTGA. The CDR3 consists of 15 residues. With 2 bases removed from V and 0 bases from J, the gap between germline ends came to 8 bases. DNA for the CDR3: TGTGCCAGCAGCTTACGGTCAAGCTCCTACAATGAGCAGTTCTTC. Translation gives CASSLRSSSYNEQFF.

This clone was picked up one time. CDR3 bases: TGTGCCAGCAACCCGGGCAGGGATAATTCACCCCTCCACTTT. Amino acids: CASNPGRDNSPLHF. The chain is built from TRBV7-9 and TRBJ1-6; D perhaps matches TRBD1 (5 bases). CDR3 length: 14 amino acids. CDR1 SEHNR and CDR2 FQNEAQ come from the germline V gene (reference sequence). Trimming cost V 7 bases and J 5 bases, with 12 bases left between them.

This clone was counted once. The V and J genes are TRBV7-9 and TRBJ1-3; D not resolved. Deletions cut 2 bases from V and 0 bases from J, with 20 bases between. The germline V gene has CDR1 SEHNR and CDR2 FQNEAQ (reference sequence). The CDR3 is 19 amino acids. The CDR3 DNA reads as TGTGCCAGCAGCTTATGGTCGAGCGGCGGGATCAGCTCTGGAAACACCATATATTTT. It translates to CASSLWSSGGISSGNTIYF.

The chain has TRBV6-5 and TRBJ1-2; 8 nucleotides agree with TRBD1. Germline V gene lookup returns CDR1 MNHEY and CDR2 SVGAGI. V trimming: 10 bases; J trimming: 4 bases; junction bases outside the gene matches: 14. The CDR3 contains 15 residues. The CDR3 loop is CATPLGQATSYGYTF. CDR3 coding DNA: TGTGCCACTCCTTTGGGACAGGCTACCAGCTATGGCTACACCTTC.

The rearrangement joins TRBV5-1 to TRBJ2-7; 9 nucleotides match TRBD2. CDR3 length equals 16 residues. V lost 0 bases, J lost 3 bases, and 7 bases stayed unmatched. The germline gives CDR1 SGHRS, CDR2 YFSETQ. CDR3 DNA: TGCGCCAGCAGCTTGGGGGTGACTAGCGGACACTACGAGCAGTACTTC. Translating it yields CASSLGVTSGHYEQYF.

This clone appeared once. This rearrangement joins TRBV5-1 to TRBJ2-1, with 11 bases that match TRBD1. Germline CDR1 is SGHRS and CDR2 is YFSETQ. There are 16 residues in the CDR3. The trim removed 4 bases at V and 7 bases at J, leaving 10 bases unmatched. The CDR3 DNA reads as TGCGCCAGCAGCATATCGGACAGGGGGCTTTGGAATGAGCAGTTCTTC. Residues: CASSISDRGLWNEQFF.

This clone was seen once. The gene calls are TRBV13 and TRBJ2-2; TRBD2 agrees at 7 bases. The germline CDR1 and CDR2 sequences are PRHDT and FYEKMQ (reference sequence). The CDR3 totals 18 residues. V trimming: 6 bases; J trimming: 5 bases; junction bases outside the gene matches: 18. The CDR3 is CASRERGAAHRGTGELFF. CDR3 DNA: TGTGCCAGCAGAGAGCGGGGAGCGGCCCACCGCGGGACCGGGGAGCTGTTTTTT.

The rearrangement links TRBV5-6 to TRBJ2-7; D uncertain. This CDR3 comprises 12 residues. The germline V and J ends were trimmed by 2 bases and 3 bases, with 6 bases remaining between them. Looked up from germline, CDR1 is SGHDT and CDR2 is YYEEEE. The CDR3 DNA reads TGTGCCAGCAGCTTACTTCACTACGAGCAGTACTTC. This encodes CASSLLHYEQYF.

The chain uses TRBV7-2 and TRBJ1-4; unclear D gene. The V gene's germline CDR1 is SGHTA and CDR2 FQGNSA. CDR3 length equals 14 residues. V shed 3 bases and J shed 7 bases, with 12 bases lying between them. The CDR3 loop reads CASSFLSEGEKLFF. As DNA, the CDR3 is TGTGCCAGCAGCTTCTTGTCGGAGGGTGAAAAACTGTTTTTT. The full variable domain, completed using reference TRBV7-2 and TRBJ1-4, is GAGVSQSPSNKVTEKGKDVELRCDPISGHTALYWYRQSLGQGLEFLIYFQGNSAPDKSGLPSDRFSAERTGGSVSTLTIQRTQQEDSAVYLCASSFLSEGEKLFFGSGTQLSVL.

The chain is built from TRBV6-5 and TRBJ2-7; 8 bases align to TRBD2. Germline V lookup: CDR1 MNHEY, CDR2 SVGAGI. The V and J ends lost 7 bases and 0 bases, in that order; junction bases with no gene match: 8. The CDR3 consists of 15 residues. The CDR3: CASILASGFSYEQYF. For the CDR3, the DNA is TGTGCCAGCATCCTTGCTAGCGGGTTCTCCTACGAGCAGTACTTC.

V gene TRBV19 combines with J gene TRBJ2-7; the D gene is possibly TRBD1 (6 bases). The CDR3 totals 14 residues. Trimming took off 4 bases at V and 1 base at J, with 11 bases between the two ends. Germline loops: CDR1 LNHDA, CDR2 SQIVND (reference sequence). The CDR3: CASSTQTGSYEQYF. The CDR3 region has the DNA TGTGCCAGTAGTACTCAGACAGGTTCCTACGAGCAGTACTTC.

The chain combines TRBV5-5 with TRBJ2-6, with TRBD2 as a possible D gene (5 bases). There are 17 residues in the CDR3. The germline V gene encodes CDR1 SGHKS and CDR2 YYEKEE (reference sequence). V was trimmed by 4 bases and J by 0 bases, leaving 14 bases between them. CDR3 nucleotide sequence: TGTGCCAGCAGCCGCGGGCAGGCAAACTCTGGGGCCAACGTCCTGACTTTC. Protein product: CASSRGQANSGANVLTF.

This chain uses TRBV7-8 with TRBJ1-2; D unresolved. Per germline, CDR1 SGHVS and CDR2 FQNEAQ. V was clipped by 1 base and J by 5 bases, with 14 bases between them. This CDR3 comprises 15 residues. CDR3 sequence (DNA): TGTGCCAGCAGCTTAGGCGACACCATCCTATATGGCTACACCTTC. Translation gives CASSLGDTILYGYTF.

The rearrangement uses TRBV19 and TRBJ1-4, with D possibly matching TRBD1 (5 bases). The CDR3 is 13 amino acids. In germline, CDR1 is LNHDA, CDR2 SQIVND (reference sequence). V gave up 11 bases and J gave up 4 bases, with 14 bases separating them. The CDR3 DNA sequence: TGTGCCGCCTCTAGGGGCAGTAATGAAAAACTGTTTTTT. It translates to CAASRGSNEKLFF.